Listed below are T cell receptor beta chains from one sample, sequenced in a study of blood T cell repertoires in COVID-19. Clones were sequenced by immunoSEQ multiplex PCR, and TCRdb holds only the in-frame ones, with some missing. Among 260,000 or so clones listed, 85% were seen once. Material: PBMCs or T cells enriched from blood (not recorded which). These receptors all come from a woman aged 50 to 60 who had recovered from COVID-19. Both conserved end residues are part of each CDR3. Each record gives: J gene, D gene, clone size, V gene, CDR3 DNA, CDR3 protein. The D gene is left open where the match is weak. Clone size is shown for a subset of rows, as once, few, many or a class of expanded clone.

j_call: TRBJ2-3; d_call: TRBD2; clone_size: .; v_call: TRBV15; cdr3_nt: TGTGCCACCAGCAGTAGCGGGGTGTGGGGATCTAGCACAGATACGCAGTATTTT; cdr3_aa: CATSSSGVWGSSTDTQYF
j_call: TRBJ1-2; d_call: .; clone_size: once; v_call: TRBV5-1; cdr3_nt: TGCGCCAGCAGCTTCGGAACTATCACCCTCTATGGCTACACCTTC; cdr3_aa: CASSFGTITLYGYTF
j_call: TRBJ2-5; d_call: .; clone_size: .; v_call: TRBV9; cdr3_nt: TGTGCCAGCAGCCCCGCCGGAGGAGGGCCGGGAAGGGAGACCCAGTACTTC; cdr3_aa: CASSPAGGGPGRETQYF
j_call: TRBJ2-5; d_call: .; clone_size: .; v_call: TRBV4-1; cdr3_nt: TGCGCCAGCAGCCAGGGTCCAGGGACATCTGAAGAGACCCAGTACTTC; cdr3_aa: CASSQGPGTSEETQYF
j_call: TRBJ2-7; d_call: .; clone_size: .; v_call: TRBV6-5; cdr3_nt: TGTGCCAGCAGTTACGCGCCTCCTCGAGACGAGCAGTACTTC; cdr3_aa: CASSYAPPRDEQYF
j_call: TRBJ1-1; d_call: TRBD1; clone_size: .; v_call: TRBV4-1; cdr3_nt: TGCGCCAGCAGCCAAGTTGTGACAGGGGTCGCTGAAGCTTTCTTT; cdr3_aa: CASSQVVTGVAEAFF
j_call: TRBJ1-2; d_call: TRBD1; clone_size: .; v_call: TRBV7-9; cdr3_nt: TGTGCCAGCAGCCCGGCCGGGACAGGGCTACCGACGGGCTACACCTTC; cdr3_aa: CASSPAGTGLPTGYTF
j_call: TRBJ2-7; d_call: TRBD1; clone_size: .; v_call: TRBV18; cdr3_nt: TGTGCCAGCTCCCCTACCGGGACAGGGCGACACGAGCAGTACTTC; cdr3_aa: CASSPTGTGRHEQYF
j_call: TRBJ2-7; d_call: .; clone_size: .; v_call: TRBV23-1; cdr3_nt: TGCGCCAGCCCCCAACGCCCAGGGGCGAGGTACGAGCAGTACTTC; cdr3_aa: CASPQRPGARYEQYF
j_call: TRBJ1-4; d_call: .; clone_size: .; v_call: TRBV28; cdr3_nt: TGTGCCAGCAGTTTGGGGCAGCGGGGTAATGAAAAACTGTTTTTT; cdr3_aa: CASSLGQRGNEKLFF
j_call: TRBJ2-1; d_call: .; clone_size: .; v_call: TRBV6-1; cdr3_nt: TGTGCCAGCAGTGAAAGGCGGGGTAGCTCCTACAATGAGCAGTTCTTC; cdr3_aa: CASSERRGSSYNEQFF
j_call: TRBJ1-2; d_call: .; clone_size: .; v_call: TRBV7-9; cdr3_nt: TGTGCCAGCAGCGGAGTTGGGTCGGGCTATGGCTACACCTTC; cdr3_aa: CASSGVGSGYGYTF
j_call: TRBJ1-1; d_call: TRBD1; clone_size: .; v_call: TRBV19; cdr3_nt: TGTGCCAGTAGTATCGAGGGGGGACAGGTTCATGAAGCTTTCTTT; cdr3_aa: CASSIEGGQVHEAFF
j_call: TRBJ1-1; d_call: .; clone_size: .; v_call: TRBV6-5; cdr3_nt: TGTGCCAGCAGTTACTTAGGGGTACGGACTGAAGCTTTCTTT; cdr3_aa: CASSYLGVRTEAFF
j_call: TRBJ2-5; d_call: .; clone_size: few; v_call: TRBV5-1; cdr3_nt: TGCGCCAGCAGCTTGGTGGCAGGGCGACTCAAAGAGACCCAGTACTTC; cdr3_aa: CASSLVAGRLKETQYF
j_call: TRBJ1-2; d_call: TRBD1; clone_size: .; v_call: TRBV4-1; cdr3_nt: TGCGCCAGCAGCCTAAGTACCGGGACAGGGAACTATGGCTACACCTTC; cdr3_aa: CASSLSTGTGNYGYTF
j_call: TRBJ1-5; d_call: TRBD1; clone_size: .; v_call: TRBV6-5; cdr3_nt: TGTGCCAGCAGCCCGGACAGGGGCTCCAATCAGCCCCAGCATTTT; cdr3_aa: CASSPDRGSNQPQHF
j_call: TRBJ2-5; d_call: .; clone_size: .; v_call: TRBV5-1; cdr3_nt: TGCGCCAGCAGCCCCCTGGGGAGCGGGCAAGAGACCCAGTACTTC; cdr3_aa: CASSPLGSGQETQYF
j_call: TRBJ2-1; d_call: .; clone_size: .; v_call: TRBV27; cdr3_nt: TGTGCCAGCAGTTTACAGGACAGTGTAAACAATGAGCAGTTCTTC; cdr3_aa: CASSLQDSVNNEQFF
j_call: TRBJ2-7; d_call: TRBD2; clone_size: .; v_call: TRBV19; cdr3_nt: TGTGCCAGTAGTATCACTGTTAGCGGGAGCGGCTACGAGCAGTACTTC; cdr3_aa: CASSITVSGSGYEQYF
j_call: TRBJ2-3; d_call: TRBD1; clone_size: once; v_call: TRBV27; cdr3_nt: TGTGCCAGCAGTTTGGACAGGAGCACAGATACGCAGTATTTT; cdr3_aa: CASSLDRSTDTQYF
j_call: TRBJ2-3; d_call: TRBD1; clone_size: .; v_call: TRBV5-1; cdr3_nt: TGCGCCAGCAGCTCGACAGGGGACGAGGGCACAGATACGCAGTATTTT; cdr3_aa: CASSSTGDEGTDTQYF
j_call: TRBJ2-1; d_call: .; clone_size: .; v_call: TRBV9; cdr3_nt: TGTGCCAGCAGCACTGGGGGCCCCTACAATGAGCAGTTCTTC; cdr3_aa: CASSTGGPYNEQFF
j_call: TRBJ2-7; d_call: TRBD2; clone_size: once; v_call: TRBV6-5; cdr3_nt: TGTGCCAGCAGTTTAACGCGGGAGGCCTCCTACGAGCAGTACTTC; cdr3_aa: CASSLTREASYEQYF
j_call: TRBJ1-2; d_call: .; clone_size: .; v_call: TRBV6-6; cdr3_nt: TGTGCCAGCAGGCGTCCATCCCAACAGGGTGACTATGGCTACACCTTC; cdr3_aa: CASRRPSQQGDYGYTF
j_call: TRBJ1-5; d_call: TRBD1; clone_size: .; v_call: TRBV2; cdr3_nt: TGTGCCAGCAGTGATCGGGGCGGCCGACAGGGGCCCCAGCATTTT; cdr3_aa: CASSDRGGRQGPQHF
j_call: TRBJ2-2; d_call: TRBD2; clone_size: .; v_call: TRBV5-1; cdr3_nt: TGCGCCAGCAGCAAATCTAGCGGGAATACCGGGGAGCTGTTTTTT; cdr3_aa: CASSKSSGNTGELFF
j_call: TRBJ1-1; d_call: TRBD1; clone_size: .; v_call: TRBV28; cdr3_nt: TGTGCCAGCAGTTTCTCCGGGACAGGGTACACTGAAGCTTTCTTT; cdr3_aa: CASSFSGTGYTEAFF
j_call: TRBJ2-7; d_call: .; clone_size: .; v_call: TRBV27; cdr3_nt: TGTGCCAGCAGGACTCCTCTTAGGGGGGGCCGAGCCTACGAGCAGTACTTC; cdr3_aa: CASRTPLRGGRAYEQYF
j_call: TRBJ2-2; d_call: TRBD2; clone_size: .; v_call: TRBV5-1; cdr3_nt: TGCGCCAGCAGCAGGACTAGTCCGAACACCGGGGAGCTGTTTTTT; cdr3_aa: CASSRTSPNTGELFF
j_call: TRBJ2-5; d_call: TRBD2; clone_size: .; v_call: TRBV19; cdr3_nt: TGTGCCAGTAGTATAGGGACTAGCGGGGATCAAGAGACCCAGTACTTC; cdr3_aa: CASSIGTSGDQETQYF
j_call: TRBJ1-1; d_call: TRBD1; clone_size: .; v_call: TRBV30; cdr3_nt: TGTGCCTGGGAACCCGAACAGGGGTACACTGAAGCTTTCTTT; cdr3_aa: CAWEPEQGYTEAFF
j_call: TRBJ1-1; d_call: .; clone_size: .; v_call: TRBV5-1; cdr3_nt: TGCGCCAGCAGATACGACAGGAACACTGAAGCTTTCTTT; cdr3_aa: CASRYDRNTEAFF
j_call: TRBJ2-6; d_call: .; clone_size: once; v_call: TRBV15; cdr3_nt: TGTGCCACCAGCAGAGATCCCGGGGCTGGGGCCAACGTCCTGACTTTC; cdr3_aa: CATSRDPGAGANVLTF
j_call: TRBJ1-2; d_call: .; clone_size: .; v_call: TRBV9; cdr3_nt: TGTGCCAGCAGCGTAGGGGGGCTTTACTATGGCTACACCTTC; cdr3_aa: CASSVGGLYYGYTF
j_call: TRBJ2-5; d_call: TRBD1; clone_size: once; v_call: TRBV11-2; cdr3_nt: TGTGCCAGCAGCCCTGGACAGGGGCGGTCGGGGACCCAGTACTTC; cdr3_aa: CASSPGQGRSGTQYF
j_call: TRBJ2-1; d_call: TRBD2; clone_size: once; v_call: TRBV6-5; cdr3_nt: TGTGCCAGCAGTTACTCGAGGCTAGCGGGAGTGGGTGAGCAGTTCTTC; cdr3_aa: CASSYSRLAGVGEQFF
j_call: TRBJ2-5; d_call: TRBD1; clone_size: .; v_call: TRBV6-6; cdr3_nt: TGTGCCAGCAGACCCCGACAGGGTGGGACCCAGTACTTC; cdr3_aa: CASRPRQGGTQYF
j_call: TRBJ2-7; d_call: .; clone_size: .; v_call: TRBV19; cdr3_nt: TGTGCCAGTAGTATAGAAGATCCCGGGACTGCCTACGAGCAGTACTTC; cdr3_aa: CASSIEDPGTAYEQYF
j_call: TRBJ1-4; d_call: .; clone_size: .; v_call: TRBV18; cdr3_nt: TGTGCCAGCTCACCAAGGACAGCAACCCTGGGTGAAAAACTGTTTTTT; cdr3_aa: CASSPRTATLGEKLFF
j_call: TRBJ1-2; d_call: TRBD1; clone_size: .; v_call: TRBV5-8; cdr3_nt: TGTGCCGGACTGACAGGGGGCGGCTATGGCTACACCTTC; cdr3_aa: CAGLTGGGYGYTF
j_call: TRBJ2-3; d_call: TRBD2; clone_size: .; v_call: TRBV18; cdr3_nt: TGTGCCAGCTCACCCTCGACTAGCGGGGGGTTCGATACGCAGTATTTT; cdr3_aa: CASSPSTSGGFDTQYF
j_call: TRBJ1-5; d_call: TRBD1; clone_size: .; v_call: TRBV30; cdr3_nt: TGTGCCTGGAGTTTCGACAGGGGAGGTCAGCCCCAGCATTTT; cdr3_aa: CAWSFDRGGQPQHF
j_call: TRBJ2-7; d_call: TRBD2; clone_size: .; v_call: TRBV7-2; cdr3_nt: TGTGCCAGCAGCTGGGGGGGTACGGATTCTGGACACTACGAGCAGTACTTC; cdr3_aa: CASSWGGTDSGHYEQYF
j_call: TRBJ1-5; d_call: .; clone_size: .; v_call: TRBV19; cdr3_nt: TGTGCCAGTAGTTTCGACAGCGATCGGCCCCAGCATTTT; cdr3_aa: CASSFDSDRPQHF
j_call: TRBJ1-2; d_call: TRBD1; clone_size: many; v_call: TRBV9; cdr3_nt: TGTGCCAGCAGCGTAGGAGGGACAGTCCGCCGTGGCTACACCTTC; cdr3_aa: CASSVGGTVRRGYTF
j_call: TRBJ1-2; d_call: TRBD1; clone_size: .; v_call: TRBV29-1; cdr3_nt: TGCAGCGGCGGGACAGACGGGGGCTACACCTTC; cdr3_aa: CSGGTDGGYTF
j_call: TRBJ2-7; d_call: TRBD1; clone_size: .; v_call: TRBV19; cdr3_nt: TGTGCCGCCAGCCCGGGACAGGGCTCCTACGAGCAGTACTTC; cdr3_aa: CAASPGQGSYEQYF